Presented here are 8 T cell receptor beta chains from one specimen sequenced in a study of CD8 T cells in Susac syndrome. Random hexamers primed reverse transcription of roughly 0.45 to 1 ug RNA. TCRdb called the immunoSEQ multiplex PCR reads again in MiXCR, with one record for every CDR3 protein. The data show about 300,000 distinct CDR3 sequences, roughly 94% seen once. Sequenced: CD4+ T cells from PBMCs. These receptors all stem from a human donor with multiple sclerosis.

The CDR3 region has the DNA TGTGCCAGCCTCCGGACCAGCGGGAGGCATGGGACCTACGAGCAGTACTTC. Its translation: CASLRTSGRHGTYEQYF. This chain joins TRBV6-2 or TRBV6-3 and TRBJ2-7; 9 nucleotides agree with TRBD2. CDR3 length: 17 amino acids. Germline V gene data show CDR1 as MNHEY and CDR2 as SVGEGT. J lost 2 bases, V lost 8 bases, and 16 bases had no gene match.

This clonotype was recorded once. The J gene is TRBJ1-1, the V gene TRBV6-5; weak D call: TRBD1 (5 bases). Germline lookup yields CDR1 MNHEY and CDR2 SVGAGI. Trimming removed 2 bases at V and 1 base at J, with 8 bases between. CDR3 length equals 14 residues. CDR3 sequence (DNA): TGTGCCAGCAGTTACAATACAGGGAACACTGAAGCTTTCTTT. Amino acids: CASSYNTGNTEAFF.

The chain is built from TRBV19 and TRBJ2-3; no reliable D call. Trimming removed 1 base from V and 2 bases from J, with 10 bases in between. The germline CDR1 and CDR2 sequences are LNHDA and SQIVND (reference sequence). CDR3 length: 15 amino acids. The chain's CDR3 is CASSIGGVVTDTQYF. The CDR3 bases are TGTGCCAGTAGTATAGGAGGCGTTGTCACAGATACGCAGTATTTT.

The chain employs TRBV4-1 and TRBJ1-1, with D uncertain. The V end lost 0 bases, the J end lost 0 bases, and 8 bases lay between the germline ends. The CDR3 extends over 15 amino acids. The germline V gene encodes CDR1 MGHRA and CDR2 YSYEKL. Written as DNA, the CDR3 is TGCGCCAGCAGCCAAGAGAGGGAGATGAACACTGAAGCTTTCTTT. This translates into CASSQEREMNTEAFF.

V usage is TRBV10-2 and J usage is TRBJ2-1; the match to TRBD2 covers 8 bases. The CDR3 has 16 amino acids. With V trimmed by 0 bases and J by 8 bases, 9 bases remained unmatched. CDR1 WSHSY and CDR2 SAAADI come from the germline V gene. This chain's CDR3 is CASSESRTSGRYEQFF. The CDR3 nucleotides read TGCGCCAGCAGTGAGTCACGAACTAGCGGCAGGTATGAGCAGTTCTTC.

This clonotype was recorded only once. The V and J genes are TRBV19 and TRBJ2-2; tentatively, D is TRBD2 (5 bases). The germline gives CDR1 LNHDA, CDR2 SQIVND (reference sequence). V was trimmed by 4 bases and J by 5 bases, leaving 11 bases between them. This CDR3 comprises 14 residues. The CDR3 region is CASSTLRGTGELFF. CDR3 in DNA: TGTGCCAGTAGTACCCTCCGGGGTACCGGGGAGCTGTTTTTT.

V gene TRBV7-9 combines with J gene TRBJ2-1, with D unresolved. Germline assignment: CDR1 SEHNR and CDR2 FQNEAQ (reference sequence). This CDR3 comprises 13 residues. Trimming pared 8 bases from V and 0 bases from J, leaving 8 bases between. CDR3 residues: CASLGGSYNEQFF. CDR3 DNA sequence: TGTGCCAGCTTGGGCGGCTCCTACAATGAGCAGTTCTTC.

The CDR3 region is CSAVRSGRADTGELFF. The CDR3 coding sequence is TGCAGTGCGGTTCGTAGCGGGAGGGCGGACACCGGGGAGCTGTTTTTT. The chain recombines TRBV20-1 with TRBJ2-2; TRBD2 matches at 11 bases. With V trimmed by 6 bases and J by 3 bases, 9 bases remained unmatched. Germline values: CDR1 DFQATT, CDR2 SNEGSKA (reference sequence). There are 16 residues in the CDR3.